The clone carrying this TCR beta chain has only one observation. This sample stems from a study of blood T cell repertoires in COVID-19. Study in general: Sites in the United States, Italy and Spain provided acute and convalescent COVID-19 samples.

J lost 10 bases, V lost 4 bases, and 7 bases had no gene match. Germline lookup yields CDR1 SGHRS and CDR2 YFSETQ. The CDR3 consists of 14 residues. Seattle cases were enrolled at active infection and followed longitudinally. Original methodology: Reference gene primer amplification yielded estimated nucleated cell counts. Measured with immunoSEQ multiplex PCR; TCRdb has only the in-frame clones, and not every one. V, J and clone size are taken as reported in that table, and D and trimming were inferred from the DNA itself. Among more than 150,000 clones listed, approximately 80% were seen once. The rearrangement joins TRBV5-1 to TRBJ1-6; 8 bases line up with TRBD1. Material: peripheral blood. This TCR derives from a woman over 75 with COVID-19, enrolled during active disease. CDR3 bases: TGCGCCAGCAGCCGGGGACAGGAGAGATCACCCCTCCACTTT. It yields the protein CASSRGQERSPLHF.